A single sample gave rise to the 25 T cell receptor beta chains below, sequenced in a study of T cell changes during pregnancy in multiple sclerosis (dated by TCRdb to the late 2010s). Libraries were made using the immunoSEQ multiplex PCR assay. In its TCRdb copy, this immuneACCESS table keeps in-frame sequences only and misses some clones. Where compared with another copy, unresolved V genes explain less than half of these, and the others have no known cause. In this sample the table shows under 85,000 clones, 75% to 95% of which occur a single time. 0.29% of the sample rests with the top ten. The sequencing used CD4+ T cells from peripheral blood mononuclear cells, collected in the third trimester of pregnancy. All receptors derive from a female donor in good health, enrolled as a control in a pregnancy study.

This clone was found a few times. The chain carries TRBV11-2 and TRBJ1-5; TRBD1 is a possible D gene (6 bases). The germline gives CDR1 SGHAT, CDR2 FQNNGV. The CDR3 covers 15 residues. Trimming cost V 5 bases and J 7 bases, with 18 bases left between them. The CDR3 bases are TGTGCCAGCAGCCCTGGGGGCGGTGGGTACCAGCCCCAGCATTTT. As protein: CASSPGGGGYQPQHF.

Only a few counts were recorded for this clone. The J gene is TRBJ2-7, the V gene TRBV2, with a weak D call TRBD2 (5 bases). V was clipped by 1 base and J by 7 bases, with 14 bases between them. Per the germline V gene, CDR1 is SNHLY and CDR2 is FYNNEI. The CDR3 spans 14 residues. This CDR3 reads CASSEGFGAGEQYF. CDR3 DNA sequence: TGTGCCAGCAGTGAAGGGTTCGGTGCGGGTGAGCAGTACTTC. The full variable domain, its missing parts supplied by reference TRBV2 and TRBJ2-7, is EPEVTQTPSHQVTQMGQEVILRCVPISNHLYFYWYRQILGQKVEFLVSFYNNEISEKSEIFDDQFSVERPDGSNFTLKIRSTKLEDSAMYFCASSEGFGAGEQYFGPGTRLTVT.

The V gene is TRBV5-8, the J gene TRBJ2-2; D unclear. Per the germline V gene, CDR1 is SGHTS and CDR2 is YDEGEE. This CDR3 has 15 amino acids. The V gene lost 4 bases and the J gene lost 6 bases, with 16 bases spanning the gap. CDR3 DNA sequence: TGTGCCAGCAGCCGGCGCAGGTCCTGGGCCGGGGAGCTGTTTTTT. It encodes CASSRRRSWAGELFF.

Only a few counts were recorded for this clone. The chain employs TRBV5-6 and TRBJ1-1, with D unclear. Germline V CDR1 and CDR2: SGHDT, YYEEEE. With 3 bases removed from V and 3 bases from J, the gap between germline ends came to 9 bases. There are 13 residues in the CDR3. The CDR3 DNA follows: TGTGCCAGCAGCTCCACTCGAGACACTGAAGCTTTCTTT. This encodes CASSSTRDTEAFF.

On this clone itself: One junction end disagrees with the germline gene, perhaps due to a read error. The chain is built from TRBV18 and TRBJ2-1; tentative D call: TRBD2 (7 bases). This CDR3 spans 15 amino acids. Germline assignment: CDR1 KGHSH and CDR2 LQKENI. In nucleotides, the CDR3 is TGTGCCAGCTCAGCCTCAGCGGAGGACGGGGGGCCCTCCGTCTTC. Protein sequence: CASSASAEDGGPSVF. Looking up the rest from reference TRBV18 and TRBJ2-1 gives the full variable domain: NAGVMQNPRHLVRRRGQEARLRCSPMKGHSHVYWYRQLPEEGLKFMVYLQKENIIDESGMPKERFSAEFPKEGPSILRIQQVVRGDSAAYFCASSASAEDGGPSVFGPGTRLTVL.

CDR3 in amino acids: CASSHGTSGGRETQYF. In DNA form, the CDR3 reads TGTGCCAGCAGCCATGGGACTAGCGGGGGTAGGGAGACCCAGTACTTC. The chain is built from TRBV7-9 and TRBJ2-5, with 14 bases that match TRBD2. CDR3 size: 16 residues. Germline V lookup: CDR1 SEHNR, CDR2 FQNEAQ (reference sequence). V trimming: 5 bases; J trimming: 5 bases; junction bases outside the gene matches: 7.

The DNA of the CDR3 is TGTGCCAGCAGCCGGGTCGGGGGAGAGTATAATTCACCCCTCCACTTT. As protein: CASSRVGGEYNSPLHF. The chain has TRBV5-6 and TRBJ1-6; the D gene is possibly TRBD1 (5 bases). Trimming stripped 4 bases from V and 4 bases from J, with 15 bases between. Germline lookup yields CDR1 SGHDT and CDR2 YYEEEE. The length of the CDR3 is 16 residues.

The DNA of the CDR3 is TGTGCCAGTAGTCCAGCCCCGGGACAGGGCTCGGGCTTCGCAGCTTACGAGCAGTACTTC. This codes for CASSPAPGQGSGFAAYEQYF. The rearrangement joins TRBV19 to TRBJ2-7; 9 bases agree with TRBD1. The CDR3 is 20 residues long. CDR1 is LNHDA and CDR2 is SQIVND in the germline V gene (reference sequence). Trimming took 5 bases from V and 4 from J; bases not matched to a gene: 24. The entire variable domain, with the rest obtained from reference TRBV19 and TRBJ2-7, is as follows: DGGITQSPKYLFRKEGQNVTLSCEQNLNHDAMYWYRQDPGQGLRLIYYSQIVNDFQKGDIAEGYSVSREKKESFPLTVTSAQKNPTAFYLCASSPAPGQGSGFAAYEQYFGPGTRLTVT.

J is TRBJ2-2 and V is TRBV6-4, with 8 bases aligning to TRBD1. From germline, CDR1 is MRHNA and CDR2 SNTAGT. The CDR3 has 14 residues. With 4 bases clipped from V and 7 bases from J, the junction kept 5 bases outside the gene matches. The CDR3 is CASSVTGAGGELFF. The DNA for the CDR3 is TGTGCCAGCAGTGTGACAGGGGCTGGCGGGGAGCTGTTTTTT.

The DNA of the CDR3 is TGTGCCAGCAGCTTAGTGGCTTCTAACTATGGCTACACCTTC. This sequence encodes CASSLVASNYGYTF. The rearrangement uses TRBV7-2 and TRBJ1-2; D is unresolved. The CDR3 runs to 14 residues. The germline V and J ends were trimmed by 1 base and 0 bases, with 6 bases remaining between them. Germline CDR1 is SGHTA and CDR2 is FQGNSA.

V and J are TRBV5-1 and TRBJ1-1; TRBD1 is a possible D gene (6 bases). V gave up 1 base and J gave up 3 bases, with 10 bases separating them. Germline V gene sequence: CDR1 SGHRS, CDR2 YFSETQ. CDR3 size: 14 residues. CDR3 region: CASSLSSGDTEAFF. The CDR3 coding sequence is TGCGCCAGCAGCTTGTCGTCAGGGGACACTGAAGCTTTCTTT.

The V call is TRBV5-1, the J call TRBJ1-1; D is unresolved. CDR1 and CDR2 from the germline V gene are SGHRS and YFSETQ. This CDR3 has 15 residues. V lost 0 bases and J 5 bases, leaving 14 bases between the germline ends. In DNA form, the CDR3 reads TGCGCCAGCAGCTTGGAAGCTTCCGCGAAGACTGAAGCTTTCTTT. Protein sequence: CASSLEASAKTEAFF.

This chain connects TRBV10-3 to TRBJ1-4, with TRBD1 matching over 7 bases. CDR1 is ENHRY, CDR2 SYGVKD, per germline. The trim removed 6 bases at V and 7 bases at J, leaving 5 bases unmatched. The CDR3 consists of 13 residues. DNA for the CDR3: TGTGCCATCAGAGAATCAGGGGGTGAAAAACTGTTTTTT. Translating gives CAIRESGGEKLFF.

Details on this clone: One end of the junction fails to match germline, which may point to a read error. The chain has TRBV7-7 and TRBJ2-5, with 7 nucleotides matching TRBD2. The CDR3 sequence is 16 residues long. Per the germline V gene, CDR1 is SSHAT and CDR2 is FNYEAQ (reference sequence). Here the CDR3 reads CASSLYPGGRGETQYF. The CDR3 DNA follows: TGTGCTAGCAGTCTTTATCCGGGGGGAAGGGGAGAGACCCAGTACTTC.

This sequence joins TRBV6-1 and TRBJ1-6; D unresolved. This CDR3 is built from 15 residues. The germline gives CDR1 MNHNS, CDR2 SASEGT. Trimming removed 2 bases from V and 10 bases from J, with 15 bases in between. CDR3 sequence reads: CASSESGGYRSPLHF. CDR3 sequence (DNA): TGTGCCAGCAGTGAATCGGGAGGGTACAGATCACCCCTCCACTTT.

The V and J genes are TRBV5-5 and TRBJ1-1; D uncertain. Germline values: CDR1 SGHKS, CDR2 YYEKEE (reference sequence). The CDR3 spans 13 residues. V lost 3 bases and J lost 1, with 7 bases in between. For the CDR3, the DNA is TGTGCCAGCAGCTGGACTGAGAACACTGAAGCTTTCTTT. Translation: CASSWTENTEAFF.

The chain employs TRBV30 and TRBJ2-1; 7 bases align to TRBD2. The CDR3 runs 17 residues. Germline CDR1 is GTSNPN and CDR2 is SVGIG (reference sequence). Trimming removed 2 bases from V and 4 bases from J; junction bases left unmatched: 14. CDR3 sequence: CAWSLSLASGVYNEQFF. CDR3 in DNA: TGTGCCTGGAGTCTTAGCCTGGCGAGCGGGGTGTACAATGAGCAGTTCTTC.

The chain has TRBV5-4 and TRBJ1-2; 7 positions agree with TRBD1. The V and J ends lost 4 bases and 7 bases, in that order; junction bases with no gene match: 13. The CDR3 covers 15 residues. Germline V gene data show CDR1 as SGHNT and CDR2 as YYREEE (reference sequence). CDR3 protein: CASSLTGATFGGYTF. CDR3 bases: TGTGCCAGCAGCCTTACAGGGGCGACGTTTGGTGGCTACACCTTC. The whole variable domain, filled in from reference TRBV5-4 and TRBJ1-2, reads ETGVTQSPTHLIKTRGQQVTLRCSSQSGHNTVSWYQQALGQGPQFIFQYYREEENGRGNFPPRFSGLQFPNYSSELNVNALELDDSALYLCASSLTGATFGGYTFGSGTRLTVV.

The chain carries TRBV5-1 and TRBJ2-5; D is possibly TRBD1 (6 bases). The V end lost 0 bases, the J end lost 3 bases, and 9 bases lay between the germline ends. The CDR3 runs to 14 residues. Germline CDR1 and CDR2: SGHRS and YFSETQ. CDR3 amino acids: CASSLGGLEETQYF. CDR3 DNA: TGCGCCAGCAGCTTGGGGGGGCTCGAAGAGACCCAGTACTTC.

The chain joins TRBV4-2 to TRBJ2-2; TRBD1 matches at 12 bases. Germline V gene data show CDR1 as LGHNA and CDR2 as YNFKEQ. The CDR3 length is 17 residues. V lost 4 bases and J lost 7; bases outside the gene matches: 10. The CDR3 reads CASSPSLGQGAGGELFF. The CDR3 DNA is TGTGCCAGCAGCCCTTCCCTGGGACAGGGGGCCGGCGGGGAGCTGTTTTTT.

This chain's CDR3 is CASSHSGDTSTDTQYF. The DNA of the CDR3 is TGTGCCAGCAGCCACTCCGGAGATACTAGCACAGATACGCAGTATTTT. V gene TRBV4-2 combines with J gene TRBJ2-3; D call uncertain. Trimming shortened V by 3 bases and J by 0 bases, and 13 bases separated the two germline ends. The CDR3 is 16 residues long. Germline V lookup: CDR1 LGHNA, CDR2 YNFKEQ.

The chain links TRBV30 to TRBJ1-5; a possible D gene is TRBD1 (6 bases). Per the germline V gene, CDR1 is GTSNPN and CDR2 is SVGIG (reference sequence). The CDR3 has 16 amino acids. V lost 2 bases, J lost 2 bases, and 16 bases lay in between. CDR3 sequence: CAWSKGGAGGNQPQHF. The CDR3 nucleotides read TGTGCCTGGAGTAAGGGGGGGGCAGGGGGCAATCAGCCCCAGCATTTT.

The J gene is TRBJ1-5, the V gene TRBV4-1; D is unclear. Deletions cut 1 base from V and 0 bases from J, with 16 bases between. The germline V gene has CDR1 MGHRA and CDR2 YSYEKL. This CDR3 is built from 18 residues. The CDR3 sequence: CASSQGSVISDSNQPQHF. The CDR3 DNA follows: TGCGCCAGCAGCCAAGGGTCGGTGATTAGTGATAGCAATCAGCCCCAGCATTTT.

Of note for this clone: This CDR3 is also generated by other DNA sequences in the sample. The genes are TRBV5-4 and TRBJ1-3; D is undetermined. Per the germline V gene, CDR1 is SGHNT and CDR2 is YYREEE (reference sequence). CDR3 size: 13 residues. Trimming removed 3 bases at V and 2 bases at J, with 6 bases between. The CDR3 DNA reads as TGTGCCAGCAGCTCAGGTGCTGGAAACACCATATATTTT. Translation: CASSSGAGNTIYF. The whole variable domain, filled in from reference TRBV5-4 and TRBJ1-3, reads ETGVTQSPTHLIKTRGQQVTLRCSSQSGHNTVSWYQQALGQGPQFIFQYYREEENGRGNFPPRFSGLQFPNYSSELNVNALELDDSALYLCASSSGAGNTIYFGEGSWLTVV.

The gene calls are TRBV7-8 and TRBJ2-1; the match to TRBD1 covers 7 bases. V lost 5 bases to trimming and J lost 10 bases; unmatched junction nucleotides: 17. From germline, CDR1 is SGHVS and CDR2 FQNEAQ. The CDR3 length is 16 residues. Here the CDR3 DNA reads TGTGCCAGCAGCCCTGTATTGTCGGACAGGCGAAAAGAGCAGTTCTTC. This codes for CASSPVLSDRRKEQFF.